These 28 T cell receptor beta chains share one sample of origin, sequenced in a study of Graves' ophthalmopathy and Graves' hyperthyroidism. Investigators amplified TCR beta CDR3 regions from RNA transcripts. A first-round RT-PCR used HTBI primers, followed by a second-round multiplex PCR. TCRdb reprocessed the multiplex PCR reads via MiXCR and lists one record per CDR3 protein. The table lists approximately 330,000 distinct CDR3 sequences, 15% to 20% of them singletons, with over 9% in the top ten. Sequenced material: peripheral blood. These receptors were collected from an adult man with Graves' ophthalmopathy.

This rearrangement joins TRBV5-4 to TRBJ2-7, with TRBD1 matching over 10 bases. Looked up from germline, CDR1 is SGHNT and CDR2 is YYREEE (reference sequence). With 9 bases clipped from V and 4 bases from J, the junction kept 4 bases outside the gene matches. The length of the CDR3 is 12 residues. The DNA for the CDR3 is TGTGCCACTAGGGACAGGGGTTACGAGCAGTACTTC. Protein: CATRDRGYEQYF.

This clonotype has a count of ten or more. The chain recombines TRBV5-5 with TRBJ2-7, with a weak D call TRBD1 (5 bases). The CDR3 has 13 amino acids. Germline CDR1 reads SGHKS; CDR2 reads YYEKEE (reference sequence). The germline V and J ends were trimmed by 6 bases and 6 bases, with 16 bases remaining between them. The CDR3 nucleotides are TGTGCCAGCACCCTGGGAAGGGGCTTCGAGCAGTACTTC. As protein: CASTLGRGFEQYF.

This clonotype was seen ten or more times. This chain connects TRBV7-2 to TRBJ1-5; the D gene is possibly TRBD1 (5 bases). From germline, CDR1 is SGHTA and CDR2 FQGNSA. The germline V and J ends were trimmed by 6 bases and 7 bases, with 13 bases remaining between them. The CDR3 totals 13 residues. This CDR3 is CASSQGPGQPQHF. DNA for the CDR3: TGTGCCAGCAGTCAGGGACCGGGGCAGCCCCAGCATTTT.

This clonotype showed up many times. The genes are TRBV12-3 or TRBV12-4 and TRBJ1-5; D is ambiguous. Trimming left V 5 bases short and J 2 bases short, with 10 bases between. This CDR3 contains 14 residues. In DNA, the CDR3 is TGTGCCAGCAGTCCGACATACGGCAATCAGCCCCAGCATTTT. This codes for CASSPTYGNQPQHF.

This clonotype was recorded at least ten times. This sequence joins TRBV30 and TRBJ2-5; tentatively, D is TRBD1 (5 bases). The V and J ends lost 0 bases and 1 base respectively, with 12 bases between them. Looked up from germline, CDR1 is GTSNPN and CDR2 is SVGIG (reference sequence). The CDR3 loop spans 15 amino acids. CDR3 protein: CAWSVHPGPQETQYF. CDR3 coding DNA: TGTGCCTGGAGTGTACATCCAGGGCCCCAAGAGACCCAGTACTTC.

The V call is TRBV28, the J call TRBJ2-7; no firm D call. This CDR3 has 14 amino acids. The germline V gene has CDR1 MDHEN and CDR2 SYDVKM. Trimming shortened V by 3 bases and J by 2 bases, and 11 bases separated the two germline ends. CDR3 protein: CASSFLGQPYEQYF. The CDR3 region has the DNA TGTGCCAGCAGTTTTTTAGGGCAACCCTACGAGCAGTACTTC. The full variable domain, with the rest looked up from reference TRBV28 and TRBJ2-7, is DVKVTQSSRYLVKRTGEKVFLECVQDMDHENMFWYRQDPGLGLRLIYFSYDVKMKEKGDIPEGYSVSREKKERFSLILESASTNQTSMYLCASSFLGQPYEQYFGPGTRLTVT.

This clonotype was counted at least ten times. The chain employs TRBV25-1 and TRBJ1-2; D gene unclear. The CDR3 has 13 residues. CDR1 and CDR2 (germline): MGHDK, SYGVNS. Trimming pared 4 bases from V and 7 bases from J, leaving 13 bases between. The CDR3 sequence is CASSVSHEGGYTF. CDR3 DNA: TGTGCCAGCAGTGTGTCCCATGAGGGTGGCTACACCTTC.

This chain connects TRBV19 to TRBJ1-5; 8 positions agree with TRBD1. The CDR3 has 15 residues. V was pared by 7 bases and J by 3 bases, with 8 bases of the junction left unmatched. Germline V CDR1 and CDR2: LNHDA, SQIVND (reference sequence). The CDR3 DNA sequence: TGTGCCAGTACCCAAGACAGGGGATTCAATCAGCCCCAGCATTTT. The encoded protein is CASTQDRGFNQPQHF.

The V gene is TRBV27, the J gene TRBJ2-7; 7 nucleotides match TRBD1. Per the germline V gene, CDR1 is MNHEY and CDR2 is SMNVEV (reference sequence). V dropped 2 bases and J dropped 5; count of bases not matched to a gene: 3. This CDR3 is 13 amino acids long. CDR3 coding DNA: TGTGCCAGCAGTTTAGGACAGGTTAACGAGCAGTACTTC. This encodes CASSLGQVNEQYF.

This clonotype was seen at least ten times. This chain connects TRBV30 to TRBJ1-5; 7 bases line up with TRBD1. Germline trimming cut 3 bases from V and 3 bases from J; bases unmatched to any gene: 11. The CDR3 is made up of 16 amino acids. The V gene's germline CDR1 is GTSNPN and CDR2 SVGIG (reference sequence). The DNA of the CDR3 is TGTGCCTGGAGCGGACAGGCAAACTTCTTCAATCAGCCCCAGCATTTT. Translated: CAWSGQANFFNQPQHF.

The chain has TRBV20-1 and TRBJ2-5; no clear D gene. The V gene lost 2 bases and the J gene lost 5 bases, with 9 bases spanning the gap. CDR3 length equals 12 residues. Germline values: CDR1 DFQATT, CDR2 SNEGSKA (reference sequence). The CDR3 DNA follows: TGCAGTGCTAGATCCCTCGGGGAGACCCAGTACTTC. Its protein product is CSARSLGETQYF.

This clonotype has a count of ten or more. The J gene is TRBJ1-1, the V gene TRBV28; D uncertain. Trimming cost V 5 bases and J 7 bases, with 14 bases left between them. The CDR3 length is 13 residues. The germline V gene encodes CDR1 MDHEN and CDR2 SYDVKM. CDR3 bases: TGTGCCAGCAGTCGAAAAGGGAGCTTTGAAGCTTTCTTT. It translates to CASSRKGSFEAFF.

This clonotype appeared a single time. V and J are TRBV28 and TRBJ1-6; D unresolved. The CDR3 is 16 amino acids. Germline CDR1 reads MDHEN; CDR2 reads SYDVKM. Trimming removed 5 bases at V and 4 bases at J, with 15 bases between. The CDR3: CASSTGRANYNSPLHF. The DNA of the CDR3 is TGTGCCAGCAGTACGGGTCGGGCCAATTATAATTCACCCCTCCACTTT.

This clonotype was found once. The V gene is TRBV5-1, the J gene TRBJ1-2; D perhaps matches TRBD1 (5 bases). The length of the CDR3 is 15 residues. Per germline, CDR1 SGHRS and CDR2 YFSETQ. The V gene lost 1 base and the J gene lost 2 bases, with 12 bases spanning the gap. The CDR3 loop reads CASSLFPGSNYGYTF. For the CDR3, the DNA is TGCGCCAGCAGCTTGTTCCCAGGGTCCAACTATGGCTACACCTTC.

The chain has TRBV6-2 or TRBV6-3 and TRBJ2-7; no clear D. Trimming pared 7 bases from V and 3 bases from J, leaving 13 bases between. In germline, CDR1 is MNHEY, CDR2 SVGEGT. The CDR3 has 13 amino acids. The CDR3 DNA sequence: TGTGCCAGCACCATCGACCCGTTCTACGAGCAGTACTTC. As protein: CASTIDPFYEQYF.

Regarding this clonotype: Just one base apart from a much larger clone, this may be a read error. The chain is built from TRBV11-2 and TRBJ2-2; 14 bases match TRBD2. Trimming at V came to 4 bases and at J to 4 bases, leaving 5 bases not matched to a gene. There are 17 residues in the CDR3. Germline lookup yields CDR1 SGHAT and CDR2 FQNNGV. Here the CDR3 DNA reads TGTGCCAGCAGCTCGACTAGCGGGAGGGCCGGCACCGGGGAGCTGTTTTTT. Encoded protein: CASSSTSGRAGTGELFF.

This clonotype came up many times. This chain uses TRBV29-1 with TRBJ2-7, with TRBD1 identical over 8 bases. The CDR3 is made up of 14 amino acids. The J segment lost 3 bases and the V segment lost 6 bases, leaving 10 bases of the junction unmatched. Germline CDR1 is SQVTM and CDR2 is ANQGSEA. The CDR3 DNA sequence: TGCAGCGTGGGGGGAGACAGGGGATACTACGAGCAGTACTTC. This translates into CSVGGDRGYYEQYF.

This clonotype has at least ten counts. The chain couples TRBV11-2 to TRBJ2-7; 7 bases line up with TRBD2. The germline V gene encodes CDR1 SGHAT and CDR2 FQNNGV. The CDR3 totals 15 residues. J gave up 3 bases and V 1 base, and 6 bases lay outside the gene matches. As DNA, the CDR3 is TGTGCCAGCAGCTTAGGACTAGCCCCAAACTACGAGCAGTACTTC. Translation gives CASSLGLAPNYEQYF.

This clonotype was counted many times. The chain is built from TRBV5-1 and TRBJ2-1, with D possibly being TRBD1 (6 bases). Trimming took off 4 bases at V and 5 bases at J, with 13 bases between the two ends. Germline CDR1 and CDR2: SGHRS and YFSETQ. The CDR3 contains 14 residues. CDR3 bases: TGCGCCAGCAGCCAAACAGGGCCCCACAATGAGCAGTTCTTC. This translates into CASSQTGPHNEQFF.

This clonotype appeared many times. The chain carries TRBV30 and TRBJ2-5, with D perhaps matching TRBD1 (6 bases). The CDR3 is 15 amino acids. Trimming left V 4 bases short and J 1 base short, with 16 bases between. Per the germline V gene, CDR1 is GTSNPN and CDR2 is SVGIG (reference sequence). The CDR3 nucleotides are TGTGCCTGGAATCATCAAACAGGGATCCAAGAGACCCAGTACTTC. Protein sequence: CAWNHQTGIQETQYF. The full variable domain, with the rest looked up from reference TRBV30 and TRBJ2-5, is SQTIHQWPATLVQPVGSPLSLECTVEGTSNPNLYWYRQAAGRGLQLLFYSVGIGQISSEVPQNLSASRPQDRQFILSSKKLLLSDSGFYLCAWNHQTGIQETQYFGPGTRLLVL.

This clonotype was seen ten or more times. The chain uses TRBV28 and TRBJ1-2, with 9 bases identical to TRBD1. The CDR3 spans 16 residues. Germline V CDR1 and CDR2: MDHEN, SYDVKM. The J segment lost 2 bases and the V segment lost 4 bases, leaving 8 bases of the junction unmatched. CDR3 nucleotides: TGTGCCAGCAGTTCACAGGGGACAGGGAGGAACTATGGCTACACCTTC. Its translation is CASSSQGTGRNYGYTF.

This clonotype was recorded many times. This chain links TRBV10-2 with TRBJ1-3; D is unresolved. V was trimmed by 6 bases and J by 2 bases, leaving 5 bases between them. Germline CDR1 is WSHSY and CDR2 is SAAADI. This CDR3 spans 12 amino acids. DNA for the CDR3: TGCGCCAGCAGGGAGGCTGGAAACACCATATATTTT. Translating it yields CASREAGNTIYF.

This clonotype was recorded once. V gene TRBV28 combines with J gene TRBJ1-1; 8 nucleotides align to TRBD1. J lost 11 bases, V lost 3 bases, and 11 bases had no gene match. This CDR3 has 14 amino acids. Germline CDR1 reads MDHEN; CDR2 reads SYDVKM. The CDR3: CASSLAGGSYRAFF. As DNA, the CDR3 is TGTGCCAGCAGTTTGGCAGGGGGCAGTTATAGGGCTTTCTTT.

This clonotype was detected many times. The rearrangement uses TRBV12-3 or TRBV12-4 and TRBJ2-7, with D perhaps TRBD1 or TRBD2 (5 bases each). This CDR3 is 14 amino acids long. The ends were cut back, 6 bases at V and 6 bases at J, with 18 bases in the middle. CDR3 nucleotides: TGTGCCAGCAGCGGCAGCGGACATTGGGGCGAGCAGTACTTC. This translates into CASSGSGHWGEQYF.

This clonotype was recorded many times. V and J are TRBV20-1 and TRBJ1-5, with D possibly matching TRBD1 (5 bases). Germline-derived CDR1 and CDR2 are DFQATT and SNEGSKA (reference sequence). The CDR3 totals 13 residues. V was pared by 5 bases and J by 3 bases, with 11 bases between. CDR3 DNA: TGCAGTGCTGGGGACCGAAACAATCAGCCCCAGCATTTT. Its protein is CSAGDRNNQPQHF.

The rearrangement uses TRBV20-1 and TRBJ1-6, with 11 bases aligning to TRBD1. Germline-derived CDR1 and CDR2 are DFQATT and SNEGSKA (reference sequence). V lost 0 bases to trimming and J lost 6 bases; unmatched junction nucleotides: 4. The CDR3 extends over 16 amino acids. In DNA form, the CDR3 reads TGCAGTGCTAGAGATATCGGGACAGGGGGTAATTCACCCCTCCACTTT. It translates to CSARDIGTGGNSPLHF.

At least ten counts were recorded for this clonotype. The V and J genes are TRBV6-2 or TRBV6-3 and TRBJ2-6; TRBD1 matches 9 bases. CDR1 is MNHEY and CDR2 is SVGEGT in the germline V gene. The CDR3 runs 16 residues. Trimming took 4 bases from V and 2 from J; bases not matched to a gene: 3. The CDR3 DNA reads TGTGCCAGCAGTTCAACAGGGGGCGCTGGGGCCAACGTCCTGACTTTC. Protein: CASSSTGGAGANVLTF.

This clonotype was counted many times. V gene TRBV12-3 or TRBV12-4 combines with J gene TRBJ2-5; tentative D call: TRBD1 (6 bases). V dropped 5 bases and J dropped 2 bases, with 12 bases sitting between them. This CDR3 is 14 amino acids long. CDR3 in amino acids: CASSIGTSQETQYF. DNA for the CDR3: TGTGCCAGCAGTATCGGGACAAGTCAAGAGACCCAGTACTTC.